This is a list of T cell receptor beta chains from one sample in a study of a mutant IDH1 vaccine in newly diagnosed glioma. These receptors have no identified antigens. The data were produced by immunoSEQ multiplex PCR, yet TCRdb's version contains in-frame clones alone and is incomplete. The sample includes approximately 60,000 clones, 85% to 90% of them seen just once. The sequencing here drew on PBMCs, taken from a glioma patient whose treatment included an IDH1 peptide vaccine. The receptors were gathered from a man aged 40-49 years with glioma. The CDR3 runs from the conserved cysteine through the conserved F or W. The order of the fields is J gene, V gene, clone size, D gene, CDR3 protein, CDR3 DNA. D genes are given only for firm matches. Clone size, where shown, is once, few, many, or a class for clones that have expanded.

j_call: TRBJ1-2; v_call: TRBV9; clone_size: NA; d_call: TRBD1; cdr3_aa: CASSASGQGAQSCTF; cdr3_nt: TGTGCCAGCAGCGCCTCGGGACAGGGGGCGCAGAGCTGCACCTTC
j_call: TRBJ2-1; v_call: TRBV10-3; clone_size: NA; d_call: TRBD2; cdr3_aa: CASSSGRESREQFF; cdr3_nt: TGTGCCAGCTCTAGCGGGAGAGAGTCTCGTGAGCAGTTCTTC
j_call: TRBJ1-3; v_call: TRBV27; clone_size: NA; d_call: NA; cdr3_aa: CASGRSSGNTIYF; cdr3_nt: TGTGCCAGCGGGAGATCCTCTGGAAACACCATATATTTT
j_call: TRBJ2-7; v_call: TRBV27; clone_size: NA; d_call: NA; cdr3_aa: CASSFRESYEQYF; cdr3_nt: TGTGCCAGCAGTTTTAGGGAAAGCTACGAGCAGTACTTC
j_call: TRBJ2-1; v_call: TRBV19; clone_size: NA; d_call: NA; cdr3_aa: CASTIAGTLNEQFF; cdr3_nt: TGTGCCAGTACTATTGCGGGAACCCTGAATGAGCAGTTCTTC
j_call: TRBJ2-7; v_call: TRBV6-5; clone_size: few; d_call: NA; cdr3_aa: CASREGTYEQYF; cdr3_nt: TGTGCCAGCAGGGAAGGCACCTACGAGCAGTACTTC
j_call: TRBJ2-5; v_call: TRBV4-1; clone_size: NA; d_call: TRBD2; cdr3_aa: CASSQEAGDLETQYF; cdr3_nt: TGCGCCAGCAGCCAAGAGGCGGGAGATCTGGAGACCCAGTACTTC
j_call: TRBJ1-2; v_call: TRBV7-9; clone_size: once; d_call: NA; cdr3_aa: CASSSSGIFYGYTF; cdr3_nt: TGTGCCAGCAGTAGTTCAGGGATCTTCTATGGCTACACCTTC
j_call: TRBJ1-5; v_call: TRBV7-9; clone_size: NA; d_call: TRBD1; cdr3_aa: CASSRSPGQGPTQPQHF; cdr3_nt: TGTGCCAGCAGCCGTTCACCGGGACAGGGCCCTACTCAGCCCCAGCATTTT
j_call: TRBJ1-3; v_call: TRBV4-1; clone_size: few; d_call: TRBD1; cdr3_aa: CASSLDRGENTIYF; cdr3_nt: TGCGCCAGCAGCCTTGACAGGGGGGAAAACACCATATATTTT
j_call: TRBJ1-1; v_call: TRBV2; clone_size: NA; d_call: NA; cdr3_aa: CASSDALNTEAFF; cdr3_nt: TGTGCCAGCAGTGATGCGCTGAACACTGAAGCTTTCTTT
j_call: TRBJ1-1; v_call: TRBV15; clone_size: few; d_call: NA; cdr3_aa: CATSRERAILNTEAFF; cdr3_nt: TGTGCCACCAGCAGAGAGAGGGCAATACTGAACACTGAAGCTTTCTTT
j_call: TRBJ2-7; v_call: TRBV6-6; clone_size: NA; d_call: NA; cdr3_aa: CASSSRDYEQYF; cdr3_nt: TGTGCCAGCAGCAGCCGCGACTACGAGCAGTACTTC
j_call: TRBJ1-1; v_call: TRBV28; clone_size: NA; d_call: TRBD1; cdr3_aa: CASSSPTGGATEAFF; cdr3_nt: TGTGCCAGCAGTAGTCCTACAGGGGGGGCCACTGAAGCTTTCTTT
j_call: TRBJ2-5; v_call: TRBV6-5; clone_size: NA; d_call: NA; cdr3_aa: CASSYSHQETQYF; cdr3_nt: TGTGCCAGCAGTTACTCTCACCAAGAGACCCAGTACTTC
j_call: TRBJ2-7; v_call: TRBV6-1; clone_size: once; d_call: TRBD2; cdr3_aa: CASSETGRIDEQYF; cdr3_nt: TGTGCCAGCAGTGAAACCGGGAGGATCGACGAGCAGTACTTC
j_call: TRBJ2-2; v_call: TRBV6-4; clone_size: NA; d_call: NA; cdr3_aa: CASSRDSDTGELFF; cdr3_nt: TGTGCCAGCAGCCGCGACAGTGACACCGGGGAGCTGTTTTTT
j_call: TRBJ2-7; v_call: TRBV9; clone_size: NA; d_call: NA; cdr3_aa: CASSVVAGVSEQYF; cdr3_nt: TGTGCCAGCAGCGTGGTGGCTGGCGTCTCCGAGCAGTACTTC
j_call: TRBJ1-1; v_call: TRBV29-1; clone_size: NA; d_call: TRBD1; cdr3_aa: CSLTTGLNTEAFF; cdr3_nt: TGCAGCCTGACGACAGGGCTGAACACTGAAGCTTTCTTT
j_call: TRBJ2-1; v_call: TRBV27; clone_size: NA; d_call: NA; cdr3_aa: CASSLGLASNEQFF; cdr3_nt: TGTGCCAGCAGTTTAGGTCTAGCGAGTAATGAGCAGTTCTTC
j_call: TRBJ1-2; v_call: TRBV6-5; clone_size: NA; d_call: NA; cdr3_aa: CASSNSIPDYGYTF; cdr3_nt: TGTGCCAGCAGTAACAGCATACCGGACTATGGCTACACCTTC
j_call: TRBJ2-7; v_call: TRBV29-1; clone_size: NA; d_call: NA; cdr3_aa: CSVASYYEQYF; cdr3_nt: TGCAGCGTCGCGAGTTACTACGAGCAGTACTTC
j_call: TRBJ2-5; v_call: TRBV5-4; clone_size: NA; d_call: TRBD2; cdr3_aa: CASRLAPQETQYF; cdr3_nt: TGTGCCAGCAGACTAGCGCCTCAAGAGACCCAGTACTTC
j_call: TRBJ2-7; v_call: TRBV5-1; clone_size: NA; d_call: TRBD2; cdr3_aa: CASREPGLAKYEQYF; cdr3_nt: TGCGCCAGCAGGGAGCCGGGACTAGCGAAATACGAGCAGTACTTC
j_call: TRBJ1-5; v_call: TRBV7-2; clone_size: NA; d_call: NA; cdr3_aa: CASSLTPGTFQPQHF; cdr3_nt: TGTGCCAGCAGCTTGACTCCAGGGACTTTTCAGCCCCAGCATTTT
j_call: TRBJ1-2; v_call: TRBV10-1; clone_size: NA; d_call: TRBD1; cdr3_aa: CASSDPSRDRYTHNYGYTF; cdr3_nt: TGCGCCAGCAGTGACCCAAGCCGGGACAGGTATACCCATAACTATGGCTACACCTTC
j_call: TRBJ1-5; v_call: TRBV19; clone_size: NA; d_call: NA; cdr3_aa: CATKAKRRAGGNQPQHF; cdr3_nt: TGTGCCACCAAGGCGAAGCGAAGAGCAGGGGGCAATCAGCCCCAGCATTTT
j_call: TRBJ2-7; v_call: TRBV6-6; clone_size: NA; d_call: NA; cdr3_aa: CASRDLGSTAYEQYF; cdr3_nt: TGTGCCAGCCGCGACCTAGGCTCCACGGCCTACGAGCAGTACTTC